The rows below give T cell receptor beta chains drawn from one sample of a study of monozygotic twins with inflammatory bowel disease. No DNA is given; TCRdb re-called the 5' RACE reads and lists each CDR3 protein once. Its table lists some 450,000 distinct CDR3 sequences. The sequenced sample consisted of blood. The source is a human donor with ulcerative colitis or Crohn's disease, or a healthy co-twin of an affected twin (not recorded which). CDR3s include the opening cysteine and the closing phenylalanine or tryptophan.

>TRBJ2-3|TRBV29-1|12
CSVAQQGDTQYF
>TRBJ1-2|TRBV20-1|11
CLGRGAGGYTF
>TRBJ2-3|TRBV7-2|12
CASSVGSDTQYF
>TRBJ2-1|TRBV5-1|13
CASSSQLGYEQFF
>TRBJ2-1|TRBV29-1|14
CSVEILAGGDEQFF
>TRBJ2-1|TRBV20-1|13
CSARTSGYNEQFF
>TRBJ1-1|TRBV18|16
CASSPGTANMNTEAFF
>TRBJ2-1|TRBV7-9|15
CASSFQGWDLNEQFF
>TRBJ2-2|TRBV28|12
CASSLASGELFF
>TRBJ1-4|TRBV7-2|14
CASSLAGMNEKLFF
>TRBJ1-1|TRBV9|13
CASSVGMNTEAFF
>TRBJ2-4|TRBV29-1|14
CSVERDGQKNIQYF
>TRBJ1-6|TRBV27|14
CASSFRQGHSPLHF
>TRBJ1-4|TRBV20-1|15
CSASGRQTTNEKLFF
>TRBJ1-4|TRBV18|12
CASSPQDEKLFF
>TRBJ1-4|TRBV7-9|13
CASSLMAAEKLFF
>TRBJ1-1|TRBV5-5|18
CASSLAGYGLGSNTEAFF